One and the same sample provided the 22 T cell receptor beta chains below, sequenced in a study of T-cell reconstitution after alpha-beta-depleted transplantation in children. The library targeted TCRbeta and was prepared with unique molecular identifiers. TCRdb processed the PCR reads anew with MiXCR; each CDR3 protein has one entry. The table shows 230,000 or so distinct CDR3 sequences, with approximately 9.8% occurring only once. The sequences come from PBMCs from the stem cell graft donor, collected from the stem cell graft. Source of these receptors: a human donor who donated a stem cell graft to a child with SCID.

Ten or more counts support this clonotype. V is TRBV7-9 and J is TRBJ2-1; D perhaps matches TRBD1 (6 bases). The CDR3 is 17 amino acids. V was pared by 4 bases and J by 6 bases, with 22 bases between. CDR1 SEHNR and CDR2 FQNEAQ come from the germline V gene (reference sequence). This chain's CDR3 is CASSSRGRGGLSNEQFF. CDR3 sequence (DNA): TGTGCCAGCAGCTCTCGGGGCAGGGGTGGTTTAAGCAATGAGCAGTTCTTC.

The table lists this clonotype with many counts. The V gene is TRBV15, the J gene TRBJ1-2; D not resolved. The germline gives CDR1 LNHNV, CDR2 YYDKDF (reference sequence). This CDR3 contains 14 residues. V was cut by 0 bases and J by 8 bases, with 13 bases left in between. The CDR3 here is CATSRDVDGRGYTF. The CDR3 coding sequence is TGTGCCACCAGCAGAGATGTAGACGGAAGGGGCTACACCTTC. Together with reference TRBV15 and TRBJ1-2, the CDR3 gives the full variable domain: DAMVIQNPRYQVTQFGKPVTLSCSQTLNHNVMYWYQQKSSQAPKLLFHYYDKDFNNEADTPDNFQSRRPNTSFCFLDIRSPGLGDTAMYLCATSRDVDGRGYTFGSGTRLTVV.

This clonotype came up many times. This rearrangement joins TRBV20-1 to TRBJ1-5; the D is unclear. The CDR3 loop spans 12 amino acids. Germline CDR1 and CDR2: DFQATT and SNEGSKA (reference sequence). V lost 4 bases, J lost 7 bases, and 11 bases lay in between. CDR3 nucleotide sequence: TGCAGTGCTACAGTGGACGCGCAGCCCCAGCATTTT. This translates into CSATVDAQPQHF.

This clonotype has ten or more counts. The rearrangement links TRBV6-1 to TRBJ2-6; no reliable D call. Germline V CDR1 and CDR2: MNHNS, SASEGT. The V and J ends lost 6 bases and 2 bases respectively, with 5 bases between them. This CDR3 region has 13 residues. In DNA form, the CDR3 reads TGTGCCAGCAGATCCCCTGGGGCCAACGTCCTGACTTTC. It codes for CASRSPGANVLTF.

This clonotype came up a few times. This rearrangement joins TRBV3-1 to TRBJ1-2; possible D gene TRBD1, 6 bases. Trimming removed 4 bases at V and 4 bases at J, with 16 bases between. Germline V gene lookup returns CDR1 LGHDT and CDR2 YNNKEL (reference sequence). CDR3 size: 15 residues. This chain's CDR3 is CASSPWDTRSYGYTF. The CDR3 DNA follows: TGTGCCAGCAGCCCTTGGGACACGAGGTCCTATGGCTACACCTTC.

This clonotype was seen many times. The V gene is TRBV29-1, the J gene TRBJ1-1, with unresolved D. V was shortened by 6 bases and J by 3 bases, with 8 bases between the two germline ends. Germline CDR1 is SQVTM and CDR2 is ANQGSEA. The CDR3 totals 11 residues. The CDR3 sequence is CSVGWDTEAFF. CDR3 nucleotides: TGCAGCGTCGGGTGGGACACTGAAGCTTTCTTT.

This clonotype has at least ten counts. The chain couples TRBV12-3 or TRBV12-4 to TRBJ1-2, with D unclear. The CDR3 consists of 12 residues. Trimming cost V 5 bases and J 8 bases, with 12 bases left between them. DNA for the CDR3: TGTGCCAGCAGTCCAGACCTGGGAGGCTACACCTTC. Amino acids: CASSPDLGGYTF.

This clonotype was counted ten times or more. The V call is TRBV6-5, the J call TRBJ2-2; D remains unclear. CDR3 size: 15 residues. Germline CDR1 reads MNHEY; CDR2 reads SVGAGI. Trimming pared 5 bases from V and 6 bases from J, leaving 16 bases between. The CDR3 loop is CASSPWSGGPGELFF. The CDR3 region has the DNA TGTGCCAGCAGTCCCTGGTCTGGTGGGCCCGGGGAGCTGTTTTTT.

This clonotype was seen once. The J gene is TRBJ2-3, the V gene TRBV7-2; the match to TRBD2 covers 7 bases. CDR1 is SGHTA and CDR2 is FQGNSA in the germline V gene. This CDR3 has 14 amino acids. After removal of 0 bases from V and 6 bases from J, the junction contained 3 bases not matched to a gene. The chain's CDR3 is CASSLAMRGDTQYF. In DNA, the CDR3 is TGTGCCAGCAGCTTAGCCATGCGGGGGGATACGCAGTATTTT.

At least ten counts were recorded for this clonotype. The CDR3 DNA sequence: TGTGCCATCAGTGAGGACGGGGGCGATGAGCAGTTCTTC. Protein product: CAISEDGGDEQFF. The rearrangement links TRBV10-3 to TRBJ2-1; tentatively, D is TRBD1 or TRBD2 (6 bases each). Germline V gene lookup returns CDR1 ENHRY and CDR2 SYGVKD. The V end was cut by 2 bases, the J end by 8 bases, with 10 bases between. This CDR3 is 13 amino acids long.

This clonotype has a count of ten or more. The DNA of the CDR3 is TGCGCCAGCAGCTTGGCGGGACAGGGAGCCGGGGAGCTGTTTTTT. Its protein product is CASSLAGQGAGELFF. The V and J genes are TRBV5-1 and TRBJ2-2; 9 bases are a match to TRBD1. The CDR3 covers 15 residues. The germline V gene has CDR1 SGHRS and CDR2 YFSETQ. Unmatched junction bases numbered 3, after V lost 0 bases and J lost 6 bases.

Ten or more counts support this clonotype. The chain joins TRBV12-3 or TRBV12-4 to TRBJ2-2; TRBD1 matches at 7 bases. Trimming cost V 5 bases and J 4 bases; bases outside gene matches: 4. The CDR3 runs to 14 residues. This CDR3 is CASSIGQATGELFF. The CDR3 nucleotides are TGTGCCAGCAGTATAGGACAGGCCACCGGGGAGCTGTTTTTT.

This clonotype appeared many times. The V gene is TRBV27, the J gene TRBJ1-5; tentative D call: TRBD1 (5 bases). The V end lost 0 bases, the J end lost 4 bases, and 13 bases lay between the germline ends. The length of the CDR3 is 16 residues. Germline assignment: CDR1 MNHEY and CDR2 SMNVEV (reference sequence). The CDR3 DNA reads as TGTGCCAGCAGTTTATCGTGGGGGGAAGAAAATCAGCCCCAGCATTTT. Its protein is CASSLSWGEENQPQHF.

This clonotype was picked up many times. The V call is TRBV2, the J call TRBJ2-7; a weak D match, TRBD2 (6 bases). V was pared by 4 bases and J by 4 bases, with 11 bases between. Germline-derived CDR1 and CDR2 are SNHLY and FYNNEI. This CDR3 region has 13 residues. CDR3 sequence (DNA): TGTGCCAGCAGTGGGGACTGGGCTTACGAGCAGTACTTC. Protein sequence: CASSGDWAYEQYF.

This clonotype was seen repeatedly, ten times or more. CDR3 protein: CSARDLPDGDTDTQYF. Written as DNA, the CDR3 is TGCAGTGCTAGAGATCTCCCGGACGGAGACACAGATACGCAGTATTTT. This chain joins TRBV20-1 and TRBJ2-3; D uncertain. V lost 0 bases and J 2 bases, leaving 15 bases between the germline ends. This CDR3 spans 16 amino acids. Germline values: CDR1 DFQATT, CDR2 SNEGSKA (reference sequence).

This clonotype was counted at least ten times. This chain uses TRBV2 with TRBJ1-5; TRBD1 is a possible D gene (6 bases). The CDR3 covers 16 residues. Germline CDR1 is SNHLY and CDR2 is FYNNEI. V lost 6 bases, J lost 3 bases, and 18 bases lay in between. The CDR3 loop is CASSPDSERHNQPQHF. For the CDR3, the DNA is TGTGCCAGCAGCCCGGACAGTGAGAGACACAATCAGCCCCAGCATTTT.

This clonotype was counted a few times. The chain has TRBV4-1 and TRBJ2-1; 7 bases align to TRBD1. V dropped 4 bases and J dropped 4; count of bases not matched to a gene: 22. Germline values: CDR1 MGHRA, CDR2 YSYEKL. The CDR3 is 20 residues long. The CDR3: CASSRITGAEGSLPYNEQFF. The CDR3 region has the DNA TGCGCCAGCAGCCGAATTACAGGGGCCGAAGGCTCCCTCCCTTACAATGAGCAGTTCTTC.

The V call is TRBV5-4, the J call TRBJ1-1; D is unclear. The CDR3 covers 16 residues. Germline V gene data show CDR1 as SGHNT and CDR2 as YYREEE (reference sequence). Trimming removed 0 bases at V and 4 bases at J, with 16 bases between. In DNA, the CDR3 is TGTGCCAGCAGCTTGGACGCAGCCATCCGGGGCACTGAAGCTTTCTTT. As protein: CASSLDAAIRGTEAFF.

A note on this clonotype: A read error is likely, as this CDR3 ends without the conserved phenylalanine or tryptophan. This chain connects TRBV20-1 to TRBJ2-1, with 7 bases that match TRBD2. The CDR3 covers 13 residues. Germline V CDR1 and CDR2: DFQATT, SNEGSKA (reference sequence). In nucleotides, the CDR3 is TGCAGTGCTAGCCTAGCGGAATACAATGTGCAGTTCTCC. Protein product: CSASLAEYNVQFS.

This clonotype was observed many times. V gene TRBV5-1 combines with J gene TRBJ1-1, with D maybe TRBD1 (6 bases). Germline CDR1 SGHRS, CDR2 YFSETQ. The CDR3 has 13 amino acids. Between the trimmed V and J ends, which lost 7 bases and 8 bases, there was a span of 18 bases. In DNA, the CDR3 is TGCGCCAGCTTCCCCCCGGAGGGGGAAGAAGCTTTCTTT. Its protein product is CASFPPEGEEAFF.

At least ten counts were recorded for this clonotype. The chain's CDR3 is CASSQEDRPGNTIYF. DNA of the CDR3: TGTGCCAGCAGCCAAGAGGACAGGCCTGGAAACACCATATATTTT. The chain uses TRBV4-2 and TRBJ1-3; 7 nucleotides match TRBD1. The germline CDR1 and CDR2 sequences are LGHNA and YNFKEQ. The CDR3 is 15 residues long. J lost 2 bases, V lost 0 bases, and 1 base had no gene match.

This clonotype occurred many times. The junction and the germline gene differ at one end; a read error may be behind it. This rearrangement joins TRBV2 to TRBJ2-5; D unclear. The germline V gene has CDR1 SNHLY and CDR2 FYNNEI. This CDR3 is built from 13 residues. Written as DNA, the CDR3 is TGTGCCAGCAGGGAAGGAAGTGGCGGGACCCAGTACTTC. Translation gives CASREGSGGTQYF. Filled out from reference TRBV2 and TRBJ2-5, the complete variable domain reads EPEVTQTPSHQVTQMGQEVILRCVPISNHLYFYWYRQILGQKVEFLVSFYNNEISEKSEIFDDQFSVERPDGSNFTLKIRSTKLEDSAMYFCASREGSGGTQYFGPGTRLLVL.